Following are 25 T cell receptor beta chains from one sample sequenced in a study of CD8 T cells in Susac syndrome. RNA was extracted with the RNeasy kit, and a quantity of 0.5 to 1 ug was reverse transcribed using random hexamers. From the immunoSEQ multiplex PCR reads, TCRdb called clonotypes with MiXCR, one entry per CDR3 protein. In the table there are more than 100,000 distinct CDR3 sequences, over 90% of which are singletons. Sequencing input: CD8+ T cells from PBMCs. The receptors were sampled from a human donor with Susac syndrome.

This sequence joins TRBV6-6 and TRBJ1-1, with D possibly matching TRBD1 (5 bases). The CDR3 contains 13 residues. Germline CDR1 MNHNY, CDR2 SVGAGI (reference sequence). V lost 10 bases and J 0 bases, leaving 12 bases between the germline ends. CDR3 nucleotides: TGTGCCACGGGAGACAGCCTGAACACTGAAGCTTTCTTT. It translates to CATGDSLNTEAFF.

The CDR3: CASSQTGGPNTGELFF. The CDR3 DNA is TGTGCCAGCAGCCAAACGGGGGGGCCGAACACCGGGGAGCTGTTTTTT. V and J are TRBV4-2 and TRBJ2-2; 8 bases line up with TRBD2. Losses at the gene ends were 2 bases for V and 0 bases for J; bases not matched to a gene: 2. This CDR3 has 16 amino acids. Germline V gene sequence: CDR1 LGHNA, CDR2 YNFKEQ.

V gene TRBV9 combines with J gene TRBJ2-1; D is unresolved. CDR3 length: 13 residues. Germline V gives CDR1 SGDLS, CDR2 YYNGEE. V lost 0 bases and J lost 6, with 7 bases in between. CDR3 protein: CASSVESGNEQFF. In DNA, the CDR3 is TGTGCCAGCAGCGTAGAGTCGGGCAATGAGCAGTTCTTC.

This clonotype was recorded once. The V gene is TRBV15, the J gene TRBJ1-2, with D perhaps TRBD1 (5 bases). The CDR3 contains 17 residues. Germline V gene sequence: CDR1 LNHNV, CDR2 YYDKDF (reference sequence). Between the trimmed V and J ends, which lost 4 bases and 2 bases, there was a span of 20 bases. The CDR3 is CATSTERGYGLNYGYTF. CDR3 in DNA: TGTGCCACCAGCACCGAACGGGGCTACGGTCTCAACTATGGCTACACCTTC.

The genes are TRBV27 and TRBJ2-1; D ambiguous. CDR1 and CDR2 from the germline V gene are MNHEY and SMNVEV (reference sequence). This CDR3 region has 12 residues. The germline V and J ends were trimmed by 8 bases and 4 bases, with 9 bases remaining between them. CDR3 residues: CASGIIYNEQFF. CDR3 sequence (DNA): TGTGCCAGCGGTATTATTTACAATGAGCAGTTCTTC.

The chain combines TRBV27 with TRBJ2-5, with TRBD2 matching 7 bases. Germline lookup yields CDR1 MNHEY and CDR2 SMNVEV (reference sequence). This CDR3 region has 12 residues. V lost 5 bases to trimming and J lost 9 bases; unmatched junction nucleotides: 6. The CDR3 sequence is CASSVGGLAQYF. CDR3 DNA: TGTGCCAGCAGTGTGGGGGGGTTGGCCCAGTACTTC.

The chain joins TRBV20-1 to TRBJ1-6; D not certain. Per germline, CDR1 DFQATT and CDR2 SNEGSKA (reference sequence). This CDR3 contains 13 residues. V was pared by 3 bases and J by 9 bases, with 12 bases between. The CDR3 region has the DNA TGCAGTGCTAGGAACGGGTATGGTTCACCCCTCCACTTT. It encodes CSARNGYGSPLHF.

This rearrangement joins TRBV6-5 to TRBJ2-7, with TRBD1 matching over 8 bases. Trimming cost V 0 bases and J 2 bases; bases outside gene matches: 3. Germline CDR1 MNHEY, CDR2 SVGAGI. This CDR3 has 15 amino acids. The CDR3 protein is CASSYSTQGAYEQYF. CDR3 bases: TGTGCCAGCAGTTACTCGACACAGGGGGCCTACGAGCAGTACTTC.

This clonotype was recorded once. The rearrangement joins TRBV9 to TRBJ2-1; D ambiguous. There are 13 residues in the CDR3. CDR1 is SGDLS, CDR2 YYNGEE, per germline. V was trimmed by 3 bases and J by 9 bases, leaving 13 bases between them. CDR3 bases: TGTGCCAGCAGCGCCCGGACGGCAGTTGAGCAGTTCTTC. Protein sequence: CASSARTAVEQFF.

The chain uses TRBV5-1 and TRBJ2-7; 7 bases map to TRBD1. Germline CDR1 reads SGHRS; CDR2 reads YFSETQ. V lost 3 bases and J lost 2; bases outside the gene matches: 11. The CDR3 covers 16 residues. The CDR3 reads CASSSYPDRATYEQYF. The CDR3 DNA reads as TGCGCCAGCAGCTCCTATCCTGACAGGGCTACCTACGAGCAGTACTTC.

The chain links TRBV20-1 to TRBJ2-7; 7 bases align to TRBD1. V dropped 0 bases and J dropped 1; count of bases not matched to a gene: 3. The CDR3 has 14 amino acids. Germline CDR1 and CDR2: DFQATT and SNEGSKA (reference sequence). Here the CDR3 reads CSARDHRGSYEQYF. The CDR3 DNA reads as TGCAGTGCTAGAGACCACAGGGGATCCTACGAGCAGTACTTC.

The count of this clonotype is one. The chain employs TRBV27 and TRBJ2-3, with TRBD2 matching 13 bases. The CDR3 runs to 17 residues. V dropped 2 bases and J dropped 6; count of bases not matched to a gene: 8. CDR1 is MNHEY and CDR2 is SMNVEV in the germline V gene (reference sequence). The CDR3 sequence: CASSLRPGLAGADTQYF. CDR3 bases: TGTGCCAGCAGTTTAAGACCCGGACTAGCGGGGGCGGATACGCAGTATTTT.

CDR3 bases: TGTGCCAGCAGCAAAGGGGCAGGAGAGACCCAGTACTTC. It translates to CASSKGAGETQYF. V is TRBV7-3 and J is TRBJ2-5; D is perhaps TRBD1 (5 bases). The CDR3 is 13 residues long. V was shortened by 5 bases and J by 4 bases, with 11 bases between the two germline ends. Germline-derived CDR1 and CDR2 are SGHTA and FQGTGA.

This chain joins TRBV27 and TRBJ2-7; D is unclear. The germline CDR1 and CDR2 sequences are MNHEY and SMNVEV (reference sequence). V lost 3 bases, J lost 4 bases, and 10 bases lay in between. The CDR3 loop spans 13 amino acids. CDR3 DNA sequence: TGTGCCAGCAGTTTTGGGCAGAGGTACGAGCAGTACTTC. Residues: CASSFGQRYEQYF.

This clonotype was picked up one time. The genes are TRBV20-1 and TRBJ2-5, with 8 positions matching TRBD2. CDR3 size: 14 residues. Trimming cost V 3 bases and J 3 bases; bases outside gene matches: 6. CDR1 is DFQATT, CDR2 SNEGSKA, per germline (reference sequence). The CDR3, as DNA: TGCAGTGCTAGCATTCGGGGGGGCGAAGAGACCCAGTACTTC. Translation gives CSASIRGGEETQYF.

Only one count was recorded for this clonotype. The chain recombines TRBV7-2 with TRBJ1-1; D call uncertain. Trimming removed 1 base at V and 0 bases at J, with 6 bases between. CDR1 SGHTA and CDR2 FQGNSA come from the germline V gene. The CDR3 contains 14 residues. For the CDR3, the DNA is TGTGCCAGCAGCTTAGTTGTTTTGAACACTGAAGCTTTCTTT. Encoded protein: CASSLVVLNTEAFF.

The CDR3: CASSYDAGGGGYTF. CDR3 sequence (DNA): TGTGCCAGCAGTTACGACGCGGGCGGAGGGGGCTACACCTTC. The chain links TRBV6-5 to TRBJ1-2; the D is unclear. Per the germline V gene, CDR1 is MNHEY and CDR2 is SVGAGI. This CDR3 region has 14 residues. V was trimmed by 2 bases and J by 8 bases, leaving 15 bases between them.

The CDR3 region has the DNA TGTGCCAGCAGCGTAGGGGGGTCTGCCCTCCACTTT. This encodes CASSVGGSALHF. The chain joins TRBV9 to TRBJ1-6, with D possibly matching TRBD1 (5 bases). The V and J ends lost 0 bases and 14 bases respectively, with 9 bases between them. Per the germline V gene, CDR1 is SGDLS and CDR2 is YYNGEE. The CDR3 extends over 12 amino acids.

The genes are TRBV2 and TRBJ2-3; D remains unclear. This CDR3 is built from 14 residues. Germline V gene lookup returns CDR1 SNHLY and CDR2 FYNNEI. CDR3 in DNA: TGTGCAGATCTCCCCAGTCAGGACACAGATACGCAGTATTTT. It yields the protein CADLPSQDTDTQYF.

This chain uses TRBV5-1 with TRBJ1-4; 9 positions agree with TRBD1. The CDR3 is 21 residues long. After removal of 3 bases from V and 0 bases from J, the junction contained 18 bases not matched to a gene. The germline gives CDR1 SGHRS, CDR2 YFSETQ. The CDR3 DNA follows: TGCGCCAGCAGCTCCCATGAAACTGCCGGGACAGGGAAGTCAACTAATGAAAAACTGTTTTTT. This sequence encodes CASSSHETAGTGKSTNEKLFF.

V and J are TRBV4-1 and TRBJ1-5; D is unresolved. The CDR3 consists of 14 residues. V was trimmed by 1 base and J by 6 bases, leaving 10 bases between them. CDR1 MGHRA and CDR2 YSYEKL come from the germline V gene. The chain's CDR3 is CASSQGPGGQPQHF. The CDR3 nucleotides read TGCGCCAGCAGCCAAGGGCCAGGAGGTCAGCCCCAGCATTTT.

The rearrangement links TRBV20-1 to TRBJ2-7, with TRBD2 matching over 9 bases. The CDR3 totals 16 residues. Germline CDR1 reads DFQATT; CDR2 reads SNEGSKA (reference sequence). Trimming took 2 bases from V and 3 from J; bases not matched to a gene: 11. The CDR3, as DNA: TGCAGTGCTAGAAACCCAGGACTAGCGACGGTCTACGAGCAGTACTTC. Residues: CSARNPGLATVYEQYF.

This rearrangement joins TRBV30 to TRBJ1-1, with a possible D match to TRBD1 (5 bases). CDR1 and CDR2 (germline): GTSNPN, SVGIG (reference sequence). V was cut by 3 bases and J by 0 bases, with 14 bases left in between. CDR3 length: 15 residues. CDR3 in amino acids: CAWRVGPLMNTEAFF. DNA of the CDR3: TGTGCCTGGAGAGTGGGGCCCCTGATGAACACTGAAGCTTTCTTT.

The V gene is TRBV12-3 or TRBV12-4, the J gene TRBJ1-5; D might be TRBD1 (6 bases). The V gene lost 4 bases and the J gene lost 1 base, with 11 bases spanning the gap. The CDR3 has 15 amino acids. CDR3 bases: TGTGCCAGCAGTTCCGGGACACAGAGCAATCAGCCCCAGCATTTT. Its translation: CASSSGTQSNQPQHF.

The gene calls are TRBV23-1 and TRBJ2-2; D might be TRBD1 (6 bases). Being an ORF, TRBV23-1 has a function that is uncertain. The CDR3 runs to 16 residues. V was cut by 3 bases and J by 4 bases, with 15 bases left in between. The CDR3 coding sequence is TGCGCCAGCAGTCATAGCAGGCAGGGGATCACCGGGGAGCTGTTTTTT. It yields the protein CASSHSRQGITGELFF.